What follows are 28 T cell receptor beta chains derived from one specimen sequenced in a study of cytomegalovirus exposure and HLA in healthy donors. Researchers ran the PCR with 60 Vbeta and 13 Jbeta primers. The data were produced by immunoSEQ multiplex PCR, yet TCRdb's version contains in-frame clones alone and is incomplete. Seen here are approximately 210,000 clones, 82% observed once, and the top ten hold approximately 6%. The sample was PBMCs. The receptors were sampled from a man aged 40-49 years in good health and CMV-seropositive.

The V and J genes are TRBV7-9 and TRBJ1-1, with D unclear. Germline V CDR1 and CDR2: SEHNR, FQNEAQ (reference sequence). Trimming removed 2 bases at V and 1 base at J, with 11 bases between. This CDR3 contains 15 residues. The CDR3 sequence is CASSLFRSGNTEAFF. CDR3 DNA: TGTGCCAGCAGCTTATTCCGGTCGGGGAACACTGAAGCTTTCTTT.

V is TRBV6-5 and J is TRBJ2-7; a possible D gene is TRBD2 (6 bases). The V gene's germline CDR1 is MNHEY and CDR2 SVGAGI. The germline V and J ends were trimmed by 2 bases and 3 bases, with 8 bases remaining between them. The CDR3 is made up of 13 amino acids. CDR3 residues: CASSYAEGYEQYV. The DNA for the CDR3 is TGTGCCAGCAGTTACGCGGAGGGCTACGAGCAGTACGTC.

V usage is TRBV6-1 and J usage is TRBJ2-1, with 12 bases that match TRBD2. Germline CDR1 MNHNS, CDR2 SASEGT. CDR3 size: 14 residues. J lost 6 bases, V lost 5 bases, and 2 bases had no gene match. The CDR3: CASSRLAGANEQFF. In DNA, the CDR3 is TGTGCCAGCAGTAGACTAGCGGGGGCCAATGAGCAGTTCTTC.

This chain connects TRBV6-1 to TRBJ1-5; no definite D call. With 2 bases removed from V and 2 bases from J, the gap between germline ends came to 13 bases. CDR1 and CDR2 from the germline V gene are MNHNS and SASEGT. The CDR3 is made up of 16 amino acids. CDR3 in amino acids: CASSEWPYGGNQPQHF. The CDR3 nucleotides read TGTGCCAGCAGTGAATGGCCTTATGGTGGCAATCAGCCCCAGCATTTT.

This chain joins TRBV5-1 and TRBJ2-5; no firm D call. V gave up 7 bases and J gave up 2 bases, with 15 bases separating them. This CDR3 has 14 amino acids. CDR1 SGHRS and CDR2 YFSETQ come from the germline V gene. The CDR3 region is CASRYTPPQETQYF. The CDR3 DNA follows: TGCGCCAGCCGATACACCCCACCTCAAGAGACCCAGTACTTC.

The J gene is TRBJ1-1, the V gene TRBV4-1; perhaps TRBD1 as D (6 bases). Looked up from germline, CDR1 is MGHRA and CDR2 is YSYEKL. Trimming stripped 0 bases from V and 10 bases from J, with 9 bases between. The CDR3 loop spans 12 amino acids. The CDR3 DNA sequence: TGCGCCAGCAGCCAAGATCAGGGGACAGCTTTCTTT. Residues: CASSQDQGTAFF.

The gene calls are TRBV19 and TRBJ2-7, with D maybe TRBD2 (6 bases). The CDR3 contains 13 residues. Deletions cut 1 base from V and 5 bases from J, with 9 bases between. Germline assignment: CDR1 LNHDA and CDR2 SQIVND (reference sequence). CDR3: CASSIGPGDEQYV. CDR3 bases: TGTGCCAGTAGTATAGGTCCGGGAGACGAGCAGTACGTC.

This chain connects TRBV11-1 to TRBJ1-1; D is unclear. V lost 5 bases and J lost 4, with 14 bases in between. The CDR3 runs 14 residues. In germline, CDR1 is SGHAT, CDR2 FQDESV (reference sequence). For the CDR3, the DNA is TGTGCCAGCAGCAAAGACGGGGAATTCACTGAAGCTTTCTTT. Amino acids: CASSKDGEFTEAFF.

The genes are TRBV2 and TRBJ2-7, with TRBD1 matching over 9 bases. This CDR3 spans 13 amino acids. Germline CDR1 reads SNHLY; CDR2 reads FYNNEI. The V segment lost 6 bases and the J segment 4 bases; nucleotides outside the gene matches: 4. CDR3 coding DNA: TGTGCCAGCAGCGAGGACAGGGGATACGAGCAGTACTTC. Amino acids: CASSEDRGYEQYF. Filled out from reference TRBV2 and TRBJ2-7, the complete variable domain reads EPEVTQTPSHQVTQMGQEVILRCVPISNHLYFYWYRQILGQKVEFLVSFYNNEISEKSEIFDDQFSVERPDGSNFTLKIRSTKLEDSAMYFCASSEDRGYEQYFGPGTRLTVT.

The chain uses TRBV6-6 and TRBJ2-7; TRBD1 matches at 12 bases. J lost 7 bases, V lost 7 bases, and 5 bases had no gene match. This CDR3 is 13 amino acids long. From germline, CDR1 is MNHNY and CDR2 SVGAGI (reference sequence). The CDR3 nucleotides are TGTGCCAGCACCCGGGACAGGGGGCTTGAGCAGTACTTC. This encodes CASTRDRGLEQYF.

The chain is built from TRBV18 and TRBJ2-5; the D gene is possibly TRBD2 (6 bases). V was clipped by 6 bases and J by 5 bases, with 16 bases between them. Germline V gives CDR1 KGHSH, CDR2 LQKENI. CDR3 size: 14 residues. The CDR3 here is CASSSGKGGETQYF. Written as DNA, the CDR3 is TGTGCCAGCTCCTCCGGGAAGGGAGGCGAGACCCAGTACTTC.

This clone appeared a single time. Other DNA sequences in the sample encode the same CDR3. This chain uses TRBV5-1 with TRBJ2-7, with D tentatively TRBD2 (5 bases). The length of the CDR3 is 13 residues. V was clipped by 0 bases and J by 4 bases, with 8 bases between them. Germline CDR1 and CDR2: SGHRS and YFSETQ. CDR3 in amino acids: CASSLVEGYEQYF. The CDR3 DNA follows: TGCGCCAGCAGCTTGGTTGAGGGTTACGAGCAGTACTTC.

The CDR3 reads CAWSGTGGVRNIQYF. The CDR3 DNA sequence: TGTGCCTGGTCTGGGACAGGGGGCGTACGGAACATTCAGTACTTC. The J gene is TRBJ2-4, the V gene TRBV30; the match to TRBD1 covers 12 bases. The CDR3 totals 15 residues. Trimming cost V 5 bases and J 7 bases; bases outside gene matches: 9. Germline V gene lookup returns CDR1 GTSNPN and CDR2 SVGIG (reference sequence).

V and J are TRBV7-6 and TRBJ1-1; the D gene is possibly TRBD1 (5 bases). Between the trimmed V and J ends, which lost 6 bases and 2 bases, there was a span of 13 bases. Germline-derived CDR1 and CDR2 are SGHVS and FNYEAQ. This CDR3 is built from 14 residues. In DNA form, the CDR3 reads TGTGCCAGCAGTTACTTCGGACAAAACACTGAAGCTTTCTTT. It encodes CASSYFGQNTEAFF.

The chain joins TRBV6-5 to TRBJ1-1, with D hard to call. Trimming removed 2 bases at V and 6 bases at J, with 10 bases between. The CDR3 covers 13 residues. The germline V gene encodes CDR1 MNHEY and CDR2 SVGAGI. CDR3 protein: CASSYGRAAEAFF. In DNA form, the CDR3 reads TGTGCCAGCAGTTACGGGAGGGCGGCTGAAGCTTTCTTT.

This clone has only one observation. The chain couples TRBV4-1 to TRBJ2-7, with 8 bases matching TRBD2. Germline V lookup: CDR1 MGHRA, CDR2 YSYEKL. The CDR3 covers 15 residues. After removal of 6 bases from V and 3 bases from J, the junction contained 10 bases not matched to a gene. In nucleotides, the CDR3 is TGCGCCAGCAGTCCTCGTGAACTAGCGGACTACGAGCAGTACTTC. It yields the protein CASSPRELADYEQYF.

The J gene is TRBJ2-2, the V gene TRBV29-1; TRBD2 matches at 8 bases. The CDR3 is 15 residues long. Germline V CDR1 and CDR2: SQVTM, ANQGSEA. With V trimmed by 7 bases and J by 1 base, 8 bases remained unmatched. The CDR3, as DNA: TGCAGCGCCGAGAGAACTAGCGGGAACACCGGGGAGCTGTTTTTT. This encodes CSAERTSGNTGELFF.

This clone came up a few times. V and J are TRBV6-5 and TRBJ2-5; 7 bases agree with TRBD1. V was clipped by 6 bases and J by 1 base; unmatched bases: 5. From germline, CDR1 is MNHEY and CDR2 SVGAGI. The CDR3 runs to 14 residues. The CDR3 region has the DNA TGTGCCAGCAGGGAGACAGGGCCCCAAGAGACCCAGTACTTC. Encoded protein: CASRETGPQETQYF.

DNA for the CDR3: TGTGCCAGCAGCTTAGGGTGGGGACTAGCGGGAGGCTCCTACAATGAGCAGTTCTTC. Residues: CASSLGWGLAGGSYNEQFF. V gene TRBV7-8 combines with J gene TRBJ2-1; 15 bases fit TRBD2. The J segment lost 0 bases and the V segment lost 1 base, leaving 4 bases of the junction unmatched. Germline CDR1 SGHVS, CDR2 FQNEAQ. CDR3 length: 19 residues.

This chain joins TRBV29-1 and TRBJ1-2; TRBD1 matches at 7 bases. Germline CDR1 is SQVTM and CDR2 is ANQGSEA. V lost 7 bases, J lost 4 bases, and 12 bases stayed unmatched. This CDR3 comprises 14 residues. This CDR3 reads CSASDRENGYGYTF. The DNA of the CDR3 is TGCAGCGCGAGCGACAGGGAAAACGGCTATGGCTACACCTTC.

This clone was observed once. The CDR3 loop reads CASSLAPAGGFTDTQYF. In nucleotides, the CDR3 is TGTGCCAGCAGTTTAGCCCCAGCGGGGGGGTTTACAGATACGCAGTATTTT. The chain couples TRBV27 to TRBJ2-3, with 10 bases matching TRBD2. With 2 bases clipped from V and 3 bases from J, the junction kept 8 bases outside the gene matches. The CDR3 sequence is 17 residues long. The V gene's germline CDR1 is MNHEY and CDR2 SMNVEV (reference sequence).

This sequence joins TRBV11-3 and TRBJ2-6, with a weak D call TRBD1 (6 bases). This CDR3 has 13 residues. V was clipped by 5 bases and J by 9 bases, with 11 bases between them. CDR1 is SGHNT, CDR2 YENEEA, per germline. CDR3 loop: CASSQGKGNVLTF. CDR3 nucleotide sequence: TGTGCCAGCAGCCAGGGGAAAGGCAACGTCCTGACTTTC. Drawing the rest from reference TRBV11-3 and TRBJ2-6, the complete variable domain is EAGVVQSPRYKIIEKKQPVAFWCNPISGHNTLYWYLQNLGQGPELLIRYENEEAVDDSQLPKDRFSAERLKGVDSTLKIQPAELGDSAVYLCASSQGKGNVLTFGAGSRLTVL.

This sequence joins TRBV7-9 and TRBJ2-3; D is unresolved. V was trimmed by 0 bases and J by 2 bases, leaving 9 bases between them. The CDR3 runs 15 residues. Germline-derived CDR1 and CDR2 are SEHNR and FQNEAQ (reference sequence). DNA of the CDR3: TGTGCCAGCAGCTTAGCTACGGGTTACACAGATACGCAGTATTTT. It translates to CASSLATGYTDTQYF.

This clone was counted a few times. The rearrangement links TRBV19 to TRBJ1-1; a weak D match, TRBD1 (6 bases). Germline-derived CDR1 and CDR2 are LNHDA and SQIVND (reference sequence). The CDR3 runs 14 residues. Trimming stripped 2 bases from V and 4 bases from J, with 11 bases between. The CDR3 DNA is TGTGCCAGTAGTATAATTTCCAGGGGCACTGAAGCTTTCTTT. Translated: CASSIISRGTEAFF.

V is TRBV10-1 and J is TRBJ2-1, with 9 bases fitting TRBD2. The germline gives CDR1 WNHNN, CDR2 SYGVQD (reference sequence). J was trimmed by 8 bases and V by 6 bases; bases with no gene match: 14. This CDR3 contains 16 residues. The CDR3 protein is CASSAALGGREDEQFF. In DNA, the CDR3 is TGCGCCAGCAGCGCCGCATTGGGCGGGAGGGAAGATGAGCAGTTCTTC.

The rearrangement uses TRBV14 and TRBJ2-2; a weak D match, TRBD2 (6 bases). The V end was cut by 3 bases, the J end by 2 bases, with 16 bases between. This CDR3 has 17 amino acids. In germline, CDR1 is SGHDN, CDR2 FVKESK. CDR3 amino acids: CASSHLRSGQNTGELFF. CDR3 coding DNA: TGTGCCAGCAGCCACCTTCGTAGCGGACAAAACACCGGGGAGCTGTTTTTT.

V gene TRBV29-1 combines with J gene TRBJ2-2, with 7 nucleotides matching TRBD2. V was clipped by 4 bases and J by 5 bases; unmatched bases: 4. The CDR3 runs to 13 residues. CDR1 and CDR2 (germline): SQVTM, ANQGSEA. The CDR3 region is CSVGGGLTGELFF. The CDR3 DNA reads as TGCAGCGTTGGGGGGGGATTAACCGGGGAGCTGTTTTTT.

The V and J genes are TRBV2 and TRBJ1-2; the D gene is possibly TRBD1 (5 bases). From germline, CDR1 is SNHLY and CDR2 FYNNEI. Deletions cut 4 bases from V and 8 bases from J, with 14 bases between. There are 13 residues in the CDR3. The CDR3: CASSVRAVGGYTF. As DNA, the CDR3 is TGTGCCAGCAGTGTCAGGGCAGTCGGAGGCTACACCTTC.